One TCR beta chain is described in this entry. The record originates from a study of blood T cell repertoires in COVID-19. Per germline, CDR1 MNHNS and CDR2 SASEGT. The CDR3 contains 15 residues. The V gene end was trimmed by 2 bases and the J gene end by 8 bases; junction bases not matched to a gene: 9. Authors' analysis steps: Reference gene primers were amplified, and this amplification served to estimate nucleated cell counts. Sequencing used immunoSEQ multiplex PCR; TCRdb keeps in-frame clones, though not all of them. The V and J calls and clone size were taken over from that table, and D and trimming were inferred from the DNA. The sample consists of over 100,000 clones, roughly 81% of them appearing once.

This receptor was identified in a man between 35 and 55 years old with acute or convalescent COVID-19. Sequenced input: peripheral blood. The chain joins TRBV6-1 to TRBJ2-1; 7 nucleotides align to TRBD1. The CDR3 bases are TGTGCCAGCAGTGAAACGACAGGGTACCTGGATGAGCAGTTCTTC. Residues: CASSETTGYLDEQFF.